The 6 T cell receptor beta chains listed next were all sequenced from one sample in a study of human T cells and chemical hapten exposure. Time point given: patch test 2, 6 weeks after DPC sensitization. Treatment of the sample: therapeutic diphenylcyclopropenone sensitization with weekly scalp DPC. One entry per CDR3 protein results from TCRdb running MiXCR on the RACE reads. Of fewer than 80,000 distinct CDR3 sequences in the sample, 10% to 13% were seen once. The source material was whole blood, sampled in connection with sensitization to the hapten diphenylcyclopropenone (DPC). The source is a woman aged 50 to 65 with alopecia areata. Some clones in this sample may be carry-over from other donors' samples.

This clonotype came up many times. This chain links TRBV7-9 with TRBJ2-3; D not resolved. V lost 3 bases and J 0 bases, leaving 7 bases between the germline ends. Germline values: CDR1 SEHNR, CDR2 FQNEAQ (reference sequence). The CDR3 runs 14 residues. CDR3 nucleotides: TGTGCCAGCAGCTTTTCTACTAGCACAGATACGCAGTATTTT. It is translated as CASSFSTSTDTQYF.

In this sample, this clonotype turned up many times. The chain uses TRBV18 and TRBJ2-7, with a tentative D call TRBD1 (5 bases). CDR3 size: 15 residues. Germline CDR1 and CDR2: KGHSH and LQKENI. V was pared by 2 bases and J by 4 bases, with 15 bases between. The DNA for the CDR3 is TGTGCCAGCTCACCAATCCAGGACAAAGAGTACGAGCAGTACTTC. As protein: CASSPIQDKEYEQYF.

This chain uses TRBV12-3 or TRBV12-4 with TRBJ1-1; D not resolved. CDR3 length: 12 residues. V gave up 6 bases and J gave up 1 base, with 6 bases separating them. The CDR3, as DNA: TGTGCCAGCAGGCGAACGAACACTGAAGCTTTCTTT. Its translation: CASRRTNTEAFF.

The CDR3 here is CAISESNRGNEKLFF. CDR3 DNA: TGTGCCATCAGTGAGTCGAATAGGGGAAATGAAAAACTGTTTTTT. The chain couples TRBV10-3 to TRBJ1-4, with TRBD1 as a possible D gene (5 bases). Germline CDR1 reads ENHRY; CDR2 reads SYGVKD. V shed 0 bases and J shed 5 bases, with 10 bases lying between them. The CDR3 has 15 residues.

This sequence joins TRBV29-1 and TRBJ1-1; D is unresolved. Trimming took 7 bases from V and 4 from J, leaving 16 bases between them. The germline gives CDR1 SQVTM, CDR2 ANQGSEA. The CDR3 is 13 residues long. The CDR3 loop reads CSGAQSGGTEAFF. CDR3 DNA sequence: TGCAGCGGCGCCCAATCGGGCGGCACTGAAGCTTTCTTT. Combining the CDR3 with reference TRBV29-1 and TRBJ1-1 gives the whole variable domain SAVISQKPSRDICQRGTSLTIQCQVDSQVTMMFWYRQQPGQSLTLIATANQGSEATYESGFVIDKFPISRPNLTFSTLTVSNMSPEDSSIYLCSGAQSGGTEAFFGQGTRLTVV.

The chain is built from TRBV20-1 and TRBJ2-2, with TRBD2 matching over 12 bases. Germline lookup yields CDR1 DFQATT and CDR2 SNEGSKA (reference sequence). The J segment lost 5 bases and the V segment lost 5 bases, leaving 3 bases of the junction unmatched. CDR3 length: 14 residues. As DNA, the CDR3 is TGCAGTGCTCCTAGCGGGAGGGGGACCGGGGAGCTGTTTTTT. Residues: CSAPSGRGTGELFF.